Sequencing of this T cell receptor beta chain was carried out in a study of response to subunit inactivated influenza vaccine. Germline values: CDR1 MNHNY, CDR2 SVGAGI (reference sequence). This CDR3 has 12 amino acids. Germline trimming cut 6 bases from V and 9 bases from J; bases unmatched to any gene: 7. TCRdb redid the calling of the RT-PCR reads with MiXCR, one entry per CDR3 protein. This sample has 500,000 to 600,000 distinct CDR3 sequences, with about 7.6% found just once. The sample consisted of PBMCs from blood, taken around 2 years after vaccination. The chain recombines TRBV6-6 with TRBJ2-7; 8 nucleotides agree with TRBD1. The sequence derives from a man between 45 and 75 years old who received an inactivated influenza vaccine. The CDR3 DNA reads TGTGCCAGCAGCCGCCCAGGGGGCCGGCAGTACTTC. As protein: CASSRPGGRQYF.